The 22 T cell receptor beta chains in this list originate from one sample, sequenced in a study of cytomegalovirus exposure and HLA in healthy donors. The study ran its PCR with 60 Vbeta and 13 Jbeta primers. Sequenced by immunoSEQ multiplex PCR; TCRdb stores in-frame clones only, minus some. The sample yields more than 200,000 clones, 65% to 90% seen once. Sequenced input: PBMCs. These TCRs come from a girl aged 5 to 17 in good health and CMV-seronegative.

This clone appeared once. The junction does not match germline at one end; this may be a read error. CDR3 loop: CSVHTGLAGGLHF. The CDR3 bases are TGCAGCGTTCACACGGGACTAGCGGGGGGGCTTCACTTC. The chain joins TRBV29-1 to TRBJ2-5, with TRBD2 matching over 16 bases. CDR3 size: 13 residues. The V gene's germline CDR1 is SQVTM and CDR2 ANQGSEA. The full variable domain, its missing parts supplied by reference TRBV29-1 and TRBJ2-5, is SAVISQKPSRDICQRGTSLTIQCQVDSQVTMMFWYRQQPGQSLTLIATANQGSEATYESGFVIDKFPISRPNLTFSTLTVSNMSPEDSSIYLCSVHTGLAGGLHFGPGTRLLVL.

The J gene is TRBJ2-3, the V gene TRBV10-3; D ambiguous. This CDR3 spans 13 amino acids. Trimming left V 3 bases short and J 2 bases short, with 6 bases between. Per the germline V gene, CDR1 is ENHRY and CDR2 is SYGVKD. The CDR3 coding sequence is TGTGCCATCAGTGATGACTTCACAGATACGCAGTATTTT. Its translation: CAISDDFTDTQYF.

This clone has only a few counts. The gene calls are TRBV5-6 and TRBJ1-4, with D possibly matching TRBD1 (5 bases). Germline V gene sequence: CDR1 SGHDT, CDR2 YYEEEE. Trimming pared 2 bases from V and 6 bases from J, leaving 11 bases between. The CDR3 runs 14 residues. The CDR3 DNA reads TGTGCCAGCAGCTTTGACGGGGGGGATGAAAAACTGTTTTTT. Amino acids: CASSFDGGDEKLFF.

The V gene is TRBV30, the J gene TRBJ2-5, with D perhaps TRBD1 (6 bases). The CDR3 runs to 14 residues. V lost 3 bases, J lost 1 base, and 12 bases lay in between. Germline V gives CDR1 GTSNPN, CDR2 SVGIG (reference sequence). CDR3 region: CAWSETGFQETQYF. The CDR3 bases are TGTGCCTGGAGCGAAACAGGGTTCCAAGAGACCCAGTACTTC.

The chain couples TRBV28 to TRBJ1-5; 8 bases align to TRBD1. CDR1 MDHEN and CDR2 SYDVKM come from the germline V gene. V lost 5 bases and J lost 5; bases outside the gene matches: 11. The CDR3 is 16 amino acids. The CDR3 spells CASSQGAGAQYQPQHF. CDR3 nucleotides: TGTGCCAGCAGTCAGGGGGCGGGGGCGCAGTATCAGCCCCAGCATTTT.

This clone was observed a handful of times. The chain uses TRBV28 and TRBJ1-1; D uncertain. Germline CDR1 and CDR2: MDHEN and SYDVKM. V was shortened by 1 base and J by 4 bases, with 16 bases between the two germline ends. The CDR3 has 16 amino acids. The CDR3 DNA sequence: TGTGCCAGCAGTTTATCGTCGGCCCACCGGGGCACTGAAGCTTTCTTT. This sequence encodes CASSLSSAHRGTEAFF.

Here the CDR3 DNA reads TGTGCCAGTAGTGGTGGACAGCGCTCTGGAAACACCATATATTTT. Its protein product is CASSGGQRSGNTIYF. This chain connects TRBV19 to TRBJ1-3; perhaps TRBD1 as D (6 bases). This CDR3 has 15 amino acids. Trimming removed 5 bases from V and 0 bases from J, with 11 bases in between. CDR1 is LNHDA, CDR2 SQIVND, per germline (reference sequence).

The V call is TRBV5-1, the J call TRBJ1-4, with D unresolved. Germline CDR1 is SGHRS and CDR2 is YFSETQ. V was trimmed by 0 bases and J by 7 bases, leaving 4 bases between them. This CDR3 has 12 residues. CDR3 in DNA: TGCGCCAGCAGCTTGGTCGGTGAAAAACTGTTTTTT. This encodes CASSLVGEKLFF.

The chain recombines TRBV5-8 with TRBJ1-6; TRBD1 aligns across 11 bases. The length of the CDR3 is 15 residues. Germline values: CDR1 SGHTS, CDR2 YDEGEE. The J segment lost 9 bases and the V segment lost 8 bases, leaving 10 bases of the junction unmatched. CDR3 DNA: TGTGCCAGACGCCGGGGGACAGGGGGTACTTCACCCCTCCACTTT. It encodes CARRRGTGGTSPLHF.

The chain combines TRBV19 with TRBJ1-2; D is uncertain. CDR1 is LNHDA and CDR2 is SQIVND in the germline V gene (reference sequence). This CDR3 has 13 amino acids. Trimming stripped 7 bases from V and 1 base from J, with 10 bases between. The CDR3 DNA reads TGTGCCAGTACCCCCAGGAATAACTATGGCTACACCTTC. Encoded protein: CASTPRNNYGYTF.

The chain carries TRBV7-9 and TRBJ2-1; 10 bases align to TRBD2. The CDR3 contains 16 residues. Germline V lookup: CDR1 SEHNR, CDR2 FQNEAQ (reference sequence). Losses at the gene ends were 7 bases for V and 9 bases for J; bases not matched to a gene: 15. The CDR3 here is CASTSTSGEYRLEQFF. The CDR3 DNA sequence: TGTGCCAGCACCTCAACTAGCGGGGAATACCGTCTTGAGCAGTTCTTC.

The chain carries TRBV7-9 and TRBJ2-1; 8 nucleotides match TRBD2. Per the germline V gene, CDR1 is SEHNR and CDR2 is FQNEAQ (reference sequence). The CDR3 contains 16 residues. Unmatched junction bases numbered 12, after V lost 6 bases and J lost 5 bases. This chain's CDR3 is CASRWAGGVGDNEQFF. CDR3 bases: TGTGCCAGCAGGTGGGCGGGGGGCGTCGGCGACAATGAGCAGTTCTTC.

The chain couples TRBV10-3 to TRBJ2-1, with no clear D. V lost 1 base and J 6 bases, leaving 13 bases between the germline ends. This CDR3 is 15 amino acids long. CDR1 is ENHRY and CDR2 is SYGVKD in the germline V gene. Here the CDR3 DNA reads TGTGCCATCAGTGAGTTTAACCCCTACCCCAATGAGCAGTTCTTC. Translated, it gives CAISEFNPYPNEQFF.

The CDR3 bases are TGTGCCTGGAGCCCAACACCAGGCACAGATACGCAGTATTTT. Its translation: CAWSPTPGTDTQYF. This rearrangement joins TRBV30 to TRBJ2-3; D unclear. CDR1 GTSNPN and CDR2 SVGIG come from the germline V gene (reference sequence). This CDR3 comprises 14 residues. V gave up 3 bases and J gave up 1 base, with 11 bases separating them.

CDR3 in amino acids: CASSLVVAGDWETQYF. DNA of the CDR3: TGTGCCAGCAGTTTAGTGGTAGCGGGAGATTGGGAGACCCAGTACTTC. The chain is built from TRBV28 and TRBJ2-5, with 9 nucleotides matching TRBD2. Germline lookup yields CDR1 MDHEN and CDR2 SYDVKM. V was pared by 2 bases and J by 5 bases, with 9 bases of the junction left unmatched. The CDR3 length is 16 residues.

The genes are TRBV14 and TRBJ1-2; D gene ambiguous. V was shortened by 0 bases and J by 7 bases, with 12 bases between the two germline ends. Germline lookup yields CDR1 SGHDN and CDR2 FVKESK. The CDR3 is made up of 14 amino acids. CDR3 DNA sequence: TGTGCCAGCAGCCAAGAACCCGGGAGAGGTGGCTACACCTTC. Amino acid sequence: CASSQEPGRGGYTF.

As DNA, the CDR3 is TGTGCCAGCCTTTCGGGGTTCTCGGGGACTGAAGCTTTCTTT. Its protein is CASLSGFSGTEAFF. This chain uses TRBV25-1 with TRBJ1-1; D not certain. The CDR3 has 14 amino acids. V dropped 8 bases and J dropped 5 bases, with 18 bases sitting between them. Germline V CDR1 and CDR2: MGHDK, SYGVNS.

The DNA for the CDR3 is TGTGCCAGCAGCTCAGGAGGGGGCGGAACTGAAGCTTTCTTT. Its protein is CASSSGGGGTEAFF. The chain combines TRBV5-5 with TRBJ1-1; TRBD1 agrees at 7 bases. Trimming cost V 3 bases and J 5 bases; bases outside gene matches: 7. Germline values: CDR1 SGHKS, CDR2 YYEKEE (reference sequence). There are 14 residues in the CDR3.

The genes are TRBV30 and TRBJ1-2; 8 bases agree with TRBD1. After removal of 5 bases from V and 13 bases from J, the junction contained 15 bases not matched to a gene. The germline CDR1 and CDR2 sequences are GTSNPN and SVGIG (reference sequence). The CDR3 has 13 amino acids. The CDR3 DNA reads as TGTGCCTGGCTACCGGGACAGGCCACCTCTTCCACCTTC. It specifies CAWLPGQATSSTF.

In its sample, this clone was seen a few times. The chain uses TRBV6-1 and TRBJ2-3, with D maybe TRBD2 (7 bases). Trimming left V 8 bases short and J 2 bases short, with 14 bases between. The length of the CDR3 is 14 residues. Germline V gene sequence: CDR1 MNHNS, CDR2 SASEGT. CDR3 sequence: CASEFGGPTDTQYF. CDR3 DNA sequence: TGTGCCAGCGAATTCGGGGGGCCCACAGATACGCAGTATTTT.

V gene TRBV6-5 combines with J gene TRBJ1-1; 9 bases agree with TRBD1. In germline, CDR1 is MNHEY, CDR2 SVGAGI. The CDR3 totals 15 residues. V gave up 2 bases and J gave up 4 bases; unmatched junction bases: 5. CDR3 protein: CASSYGQGFRTEAFF. CDR3 coding DNA: TGTGCCAGCAGTTACGGACAGGGGTTTCGCACTGAAGCTTTCTTT.

The rearrangement joins TRBV10-1 to TRBJ1-5; D is possibly TRBD1 (6 bases). Germline CDR1 reads WNHNN; CDR2 reads SYGVQD (reference sequence). The CDR3 has 16 residues. V lost 7 bases to trimming and J lost 1 base, with 17 bases between them. For the CDR3, the DNA is TGCGCCAGCATGGGGGCAGGGTTCGAGAGCAATCAGCCCCAGCATTTT. The encoded protein is CASMGAGFESNQPQHF.